This T cell receptor (beta chain) originates from a study of shared clonotypes between healthy human individuals. Produced via immunoSEQ multiplex PCR; TCRdb's table is partial and in-frame only. The repertoire includes 700,000 to 950,000 clones, about 96% of them detected once, and around 0.21% sits in the top ten. Germline V lookup: CDR1 SEHNR, CDR2 FQNEAQ (reference sequence). Losses at the gene ends were 3 bases for V and 6 bases for J; bases not matched to a gene: 10. The CDR3 has 15 amino acids. Cells designated naive CD8 were CD45RO-negative and were positively selected for CCR7, with terminally differentiated effector memory CD45RA+ cells excluded.

The rearrangement joins TRBV7-9 to TRBJ2-7, with 8 bases that match TRBD2. The TCR originated in a young man in good health. Sequenced material: naive CD8+ T cells sorted from blood. CDR3 loop: CASSFSTGLASEQYF. CDR3 sequence (DNA): TGTGCCAGCAGCTTCTCTACCGGACTAGCCTCCGAGCAGTACTTC. Drawing the rest from reference TRBV7-9 and TRBJ2-7, the complete variable domain is DTGVSQNPRHKITKRGQNVTFRCDPISEHNRLYWYRQTLGQGPEFLTYFQNEAQLEKSRLLSDRFSAERPKGSFSTLEIQRTEQGDSAMYLCASSFSTGLASEQYFGPGTRLTVT.